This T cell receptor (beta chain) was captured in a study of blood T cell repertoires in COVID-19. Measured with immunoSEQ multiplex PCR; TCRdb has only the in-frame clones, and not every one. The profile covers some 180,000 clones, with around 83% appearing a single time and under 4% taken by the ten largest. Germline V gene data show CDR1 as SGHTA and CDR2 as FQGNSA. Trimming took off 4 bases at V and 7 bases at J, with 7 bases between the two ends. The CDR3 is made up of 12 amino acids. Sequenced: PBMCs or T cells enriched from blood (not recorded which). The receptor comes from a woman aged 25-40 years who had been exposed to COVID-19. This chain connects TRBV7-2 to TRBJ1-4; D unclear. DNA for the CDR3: TGTGCCAGCAGCTCTAGAGGTGAAAAACTGTTTTTT. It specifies CASSSRGEKLFF.